The 30 T cell receptor beta chains reported below all come from one sample, sequenced in a study of blood T cell repertoires in COVID-19. Some clones are missing from TCRdb's copy, which holds only in-frame ones; the method was immunoSEQ multiplex PCR. The sample comprises over 45,000 clones, over 80% of which are singletons, and around 53% rests with the top ten. The sequencing input was peripheral blood. The source of these receptors is a man between 65 and 80 years old with acute or convalescent COVID-19.

V is TRBV21-1 and J is TRBJ1-4. TRBV21-1 is reported as a pseudogene. The CDR3 extends over 13 amino acids. CDR3: CASSKRRGRKLFF. Here the CDR3 DNA reads TGTGCCAGCAGCAAAAGGAGGGGACGAAAACTGTTTTTT.

This clone was observed a single time. J is TRBJ2-5 and V is TRBV9, with D possibly being TRBD2 (5 bases). The germline CDR1 and CDR2 sequences are SGDLS and YYNGEE. Trimming cost V 0 bases and J 5 bases, with 11 bases left between them. The CDR3 runs 14 residues. The CDR3 reads CASSVGTSGETQYF. The CDR3 bases are TGTGCCAGCAGCGTAGGAACTAGTGGTGAGACCCAGTACTTC.

The V gene is TRBV18, the J gene TRBJ1-1; unclear D gene. The germline gives CDR1 KGHSH, CDR2 LQKENI. The CDR3 contains 13 residues. V lost 2 bases and J 0 bases, leaving 4 bases between the germline ends. CDR3 sequence: CASSPLMNTEAFF. Written as DNA, the CDR3 is TGTGCCAGCTCACCATTAATGAACACTGAAGCTTTCTTT.

This rearrangement joins TRBV6-5 to TRBJ2-3; no clear D gene. The CDR3 is made up of 15 amino acids. Germline CDR1 reads MNHEY; CDR2 reads SVGAGI. The V end was cut by 4 bases, the J end by 1 base, with 12 bases between. Here the CDR3 DNA reads TGTGCCAGCAGTTTGGGCAGCCCAGGCACAGATACGCAGTATTTT. As protein: CASSLGSPGTDTQYF.

The chain has TRBV7-7 and TRBJ2-2; 9 positions agree with TRBD2. J lost 3 bases, V lost 0 bases, and 2 bases had no gene match. This CDR3 region has 16 residues. Per germline, CDR1 SSHAT and CDR2 FNYEAQ (reference sequence). The CDR3 DNA reads TGTGCCAGCAGCTTAGCTAGCGGGGGATACACCGGGGAGCTGTTTTTT. This encodes CASSLASGGYTGELFF.

J is TRBJ1-1 and V is TRBV30, with a possible D match to TRBD1 (5 bases). Between the trimmed V and J ends, which lost 2 bases and 11 bases, there was a span of 12 bases. Germline CDR1 GTSNPN, CDR2 SVGIG (reference sequence). The CDR3 sequence is 11 residues long. The CDR3 reads CAWSRGKGAFF. The CDR3 nucleotides are TGTGCCTGGAGTCGGGGGAAGGGGGCTTTCTTT.

V usage is TRBV25-1 and J usage is TRBJ1-3; perhaps TRBD1 as D (6 bases). Trimming shortened V by 7 bases and J by 3 bases, and 10 bases separated the two germline ends. Germline V gives CDR1 MGHDK, CDR2 SYGVNS. This CDR3 is 13 amino acids long. The CDR3 region is CASTLQGGNTIYF. The CDR3 DNA is TGTGCCAGCACATTACAGGGTGGAAACACCATATATTTT.

The chain recombines TRBV29-1 with TRBJ2-2; 7 nucleotides agree with TRBD1. Germline CDR1 reads SQVTM; CDR2 reads ANQGSEA. The CDR3 totals 11 residues. V was pared by 5 bases and J by 6 bases, with 0 bases of the junction left unmatched. The CDR3 reads CSVTGAGELFF. CDR3 DNA sequence: TGCAGCGTTACAGGGGCCGGGGAGCTGTTTTTT.

V and J are TRBV15 and TRBJ2-1, with D tentatively TRBD2 (6 bases). Per germline, CDR1 LNHNV and CDR2 YYDKDF (reference sequence). This CDR3 comprises 14 residues. V lost 5 bases, J lost 5 bases, and 13 bases lay in between. The CDR3 reads CATSRRDWNNEQFF. CDR3 bases: TGTGCCACCAGCCGGCGGGACTGGAACAATGAGCAGTTCTTC.

The chain links TRBV6-2 or TRBV6-3 to TRBJ2-3; 11 bases align to TRBD2. CDR1 MNHEY and CDR2 SVGEGT come from the germline V gene. The CDR3 consists of 17 residues. V lost 4 bases, J lost 2 bases, and 8 bases stayed unmatched. Here the CDR3 DNA reads TGTGCCAGCAGTTTCTTGACTAGCGGGGAATACACAGATACGCAGTATTTT. Translated: CASSFLTSGEYTDTQYF.

The chain links TRBV6-2 or TRBV6-3 to TRBJ2-5, with 9 bases aligning to TRBD2. The V gene end was trimmed by 6 bases and the J gene end by 0 bases; junction bases not matched to a gene: 11. The CDR3 is made up of 17 amino acids. The germline V gene has CDR1 MNHEY and CDR2 SVGEGT. CDR3 DNA sequence: TGTGCCAGCAGCCCCGGGCTAGCGGGGATGTACCAAGAGACCCAGTACTTC. Translated: CASSPGLAGMYQETQYF.

The chain uses TRBV28 and TRBJ2-2; a weak D match, TRBD1 (6 bases). The CDR3 runs 16 residues. With 5 bases removed from V and 1 base from J, the gap between germline ends came to 14 bases. The germline CDR1 and CDR2 sequences are MDHEN and SYDVKM. CDR3 sequence reads: CASSAVLQGNTGELFF. CDR3 nucleotides: TGTGCCAGCAGTGCTGTCCTACAGGGGAACACCGGGGAGCTGTTTTTT.

This clone was seen more than once but under ten times. The chain links TRBV11-2 to TRBJ2-3; no definite D call. CDR1 SGHAT and CDR2 FQNNGV come from the germline V gene. The CDR3 loop spans 13 amino acids. V was cut by 4 bases and J by 3 bases, with 8 bases left in between. In nucleotides, the CDR3 is TGTGCCAGCAGCTCAGGTTTTACAGATACGCAGTATTTT. Amino acids: CASSSGFTDTQYF.

The V and J genes are TRBV7-8 and TRBJ1-2; 7 nucleotides agree with TRBD1. The CDR3 is made up of 18 amino acids. V lost 0 bases and J lost 5; bases outside the gene matches: 15. Germline CDR1 SGHVS, CDR2 FQNEAQ. The CDR3 bases are TGTGCCAGCAGCTTAGCAGCCAGGGGACAGCTAGAGCCTTATGGCTACACCTTC. As protein: CASSLAARGQLEPYGYTF. The whole variable domain, filled in from reference TRBV7-8 and TRBJ1-2, reads GAGVSQSPRYKVAKRGQDVALRCDPISGHVSLFWYQQALGQGPEFLTYFQNEAQLDKSGLPSDRFFAERPEGSVSTLKIQRTQQEDSAVYLCASSLAARGQLEPYGYTFGSGTRLTVV.

V usage is TRBV5-4 and J usage is TRBJ2-5, with 8 positions matching TRBD2. J gave up 1 base and V 7 bases, and 3 bases lay outside the gene matches. This CDR3 has 13 amino acids. Germline assignment: CDR1 SGHNT and CDR2 YYREEE (reference sequence). The CDR3 spells CASGGGSQETQYF. The DNA for the CDR3 is TGTGCCAGCGGCGGGGGGTCCCAAGAGACCCAGTACTTC.

This CDR3 reads CASSRPGLAGGNEQFF. The DNA for the CDR3 is TGTGCCAGCTCACGACCGGGACTAGCGGGGGGAAATGAGCAGTTCTTC. The rearrangement joins TRBV18 to TRBJ2-1; 15 nucleotides align to TRBD2. Germline CDR1 is KGHSH and CDR2 is LQKENI. This CDR3 spans 16 amino acids. The junction had 5 bases not matched to a gene; V was cut back by 4 bases and J by 7 bases. Variable domain in full (rest from reference TRBV18 and TRBJ2-1): NAGVMQNPRHLVRRRGQEARLRCSPMKGHSHVYWYRQLPEEGLKFMVYLQKENIIDESGMPKERFSAEFPKEGPSILRIQQVVRGDSAAYFCASSRPGLAGGNEQFFGPGTRLTVL.

The chain uses TRBV6-5 and TRBJ1-6; tentative D call: TRBD1 (6 bases). The CDR3 contains 13 residues. Trimming stripped 4 bases from V and 12 bases from J, with 13 bases between. Germline CDR1 reads MNHEY; CDR2 reads SVGAGI. The CDR3 region is CASSSNRAGPLHF. Here the CDR3 DNA reads TGTGCCAGCAGTTCTAACAGGGCGGGACCCCTCCACTTT.

V is TRBV19 and J is TRBJ2-5; D may be TRBD2 (8 bases). The germline V and J ends were trimmed by 6 bases and 5 bases, with 25 bases remaining between them. Germline values: CDR1 LNHDA, CDR2 SQIVND (reference sequence). This CDR3 has 17 residues. The CDR3 DNA is TGTGCCAGTAGAGGGACAGCGGGAGAGCGAGGGCGGGAGACCCAGTACTTC. It is translated as CASRGTAGERGRETQYF.

CDR3 loop: CASSKASPGTGEEAKNIQYF. The DNA of the CDR3 is TGTGCCAGCAGTAAAGCCAGTCCCGGGACAGGGGAAGAAGCCAAAAACATTCAGTACTTC. The chain combines TRBV21-1 with TRBJ2-4; TRBD1 is taken as the D call from the table, unchecked against the DNA. TRBV21-1 is deemed a pseudogene. The CDR3 length is 20 residues.

V and J are TRBV5-1 and TRBJ1-5, with D possibly matching TRBD1 (5 bases). V was shortened by 4 bases and J by 0 bases, with 14 bases between the two germline ends. This CDR3 comprises 16 residues. The germline V gene encodes CDR1 SGHRS and CDR2 YFSETQ. CDR3 sequence: CASSEGAASSNQPQHF. In DNA, the CDR3 is TGCGCCAGCAGCGAAGGGGCAGCGAGTAGCAATCAGCCCCAGCATTTT.

This chain uses TRBV7-7 with TRBJ2-5, with 9 bases aligning to TRBD1. V trimming: 5 bases; J trimming: 5 bases; junction bases outside the gene matches: 6. The V gene's germline CDR1 is SSHAT and CDR2 FNYEAQ (reference sequence). The CDR3 is made up of 14 amino acids. The CDR3 DNA reads as TGTGCCAGCAGCCAAACAGGGGGCGCGGAGACCCAGTACTTC. This codes for CASSQTGGAETQYF.

V is TRBV5-1 and J is TRBJ1-1, with 9 bases identical to TRBD1. V lost 4 bases and J lost 5; bases outside the gene matches: 6. CDR1 and CDR2 from the germline V gene are SGHRS and YFSETQ. The CDR3 is made up of 14 amino acids. The CDR3 here is CASSPGTGRTEAFF. The CDR3 DNA reads TGCGCCAGCAGCCCGGGGACAGGGAGAACTGAAGCTTTCTTT.

The chain has TRBV5-4 and TRBJ2-7; TRBD2 is a possible D gene (5 bases). This CDR3 spans 16 amino acids. Per the germline V gene, CDR1 is SGHNT and CDR2 is YYREEE (reference sequence). V was cut by 2 bases and J by 2 bases, with 17 bases left in between. The CDR3 coding sequence is TGTGCCAGCAGCTTTTTTAGGCGGGCAGGACCCTACGAGCAGTACTTC. Translating it yields CASSFFRRAGPYEQYF.

The chain is built from TRBV6-2 or TRBV6-3 and TRBJ1-1; 8 positions agree with TRBD1. Unmatched junction bases numbered 5, after V lost 2 bases and J lost 0 bases. The CDR3 spans 16 residues. CDR1 and CDR2 (germline): MNHEY, SVGEGT. The CDR3 nucleotides are TGTGCCAGCAGTTACCCGACAGGGGAGTTGAACACTGAAGCTTTCTTT. This gives the protein CASSYPTGELNTEAFF.

The V gene is TRBV28, the J gene TRBJ1-5; perhaps TRBD1 as D (5 bases). V shed 3 bases and J shed 4 bases, with 10 bases lying between them. The length of the CDR3 is 14 residues. In germline, CDR1 is MDHEN, CDR2 SYDVKM. CDR3 in amino acids: CASSFQGLNQPQHF. Here the CDR3 DNA reads TGTGCCAGCAGTTTCCAGGGTCTGAATCAGCCCCAGCATTTT.

The chain has TRBV27 and TRBJ2-5, with a weak D call TRBD1 (6 bases). Germline CDR1 is MNHEY and CDR2 is SMNVEV (reference sequence). The CDR3 extends over 13 amino acids. With 6 bases removed from V and 3 bases from J, the gap between germline ends came to 11 bases. Here the CDR3 reads CASRFRDKETQYF. CDR3 DNA sequence: TGTGCCAGCAGATTTCGGGACAAAGAGACCCAGTACTTC.

By sample fraction, this clone is medium-sized. The rearrangement links TRBV19 to TRBJ1-5; TRBD1 matches 7 bases. Germline CDR1 LNHDA, CDR2 SQIVND (reference sequence). The CDR3 has 13 amino acids. The trim removed 11 bases at V and 7 bases at J, leaving 11 bases unmatched. For the CDR3, the DNA is TGTGCCGCTAGCGGGACAGTTGAACAGCCCCAGCATTTT. It translates to CAASGTVEQPQHF. Full variable domain (outside the CDR3, taken from reference TRBV19 and TRBJ1-5): DGGITQSPKYLFRKEGQNVTLSCEQNLNHDAMYWYRQDPGQGLRLIYYSQIVNDFQKGDIAEGYSVSREKKESFPLTVTSAQKNPTAFYLCAASGTVEQPQHFGDGTRLSIL.

The chain employs TRBV25-1 and TRBJ2-2; the D gene is possibly TRBD2 (7 bases). The CDR3 loop spans 13 amino acids. Germline CDR1 MGHDK, CDR2 SYGVNS. V shed 10 bases and J shed 4 bases, with 13 bases lying between them. The CDR3 sequence: CAIEGGRTGELFF. CDR3 nucleotides: TGTGCCATCGAGGGGGGGCGCACCGGGGAGCTGTTTTTT.

This clone was found once. The rearrangement joins TRBV30 to TRBJ2-6; D is undetermined. The germline gives CDR1 GTSNPN, CDR2 SVGIG (reference sequence). V was trimmed by 1 base and J by 1 base, leaving 11 bases between them. CDR3 size: 16 residues. The CDR3, as DNA: TGTGCCTGGAGTGCTAACCCTAGGTCTGGGGCCAACGTCCTGACTTTC. Protein sequence: CAWSANPRSGANVLTF.

This clone was counted a single time. The J gene is TRBJ1-3, the V gene TRBV13; perhaps TRBD1 as D (6 bases). The V gene lost 5 bases and the J gene lost 3 bases, with 11 bases spanning the gap. Germline V gene sequence: CDR1 PRHDT, CDR2 FYEKMQ (reference sequence). The CDR3 runs 14 residues. The CDR3 spells CASSEQGVGNTIYF. DNA of the CDR3: TGTGCCAGCAGCGAACAGGGAGTTGGAAACACCATATATTTT.